A single sample gave rise to the 20 T cell receptor beta chains below, sequenced in a study of T cells in Graves' hyperthyroidism and ophthalmopathy (dated by TCRdb to 2018 to 2020). The library was made by multiplex PCR. The instrument was an Illumina HiSeq 2000. The TCR beta CDR3 regions were amplified from the RNA transcripts. A first-round RT-PCR of the TCR CDR3 used the HTBI primer set with the Qiagen OneStep RT-PCR kit. The public reads were quality trimmed at Q25 with fastp and then assembled into clones with MiXCR by TCRdb, keeping productive beta chains. CDR3 protein sequences are deduplicated, and each keeps its most common genes and DNA. The sample contains approximately 530,000 distinct CDR3 sequences, approximately 20% of them found a single time. Together, the top ten hold approximately 48% of the sample. Sequencing was done on a sample of blood. The receptors here all came from a man between 40 and 49 years old with Graves' ophthalmopathy.

This clonotype has just a few counts. CDR3 in DNA: TGCAGTGCTAGGCGGAGTAATGAGCAGTTCTTC. Translated: CSARRSNEQFF. This chain uses TRBV20-1 with TRBJ2-1, with D unclear. The ends were cut back, 3 bases at V and 7 bases at J, with 7 bases in the middle. CDR1 is DFQATT, CDR2 SNEGSKA, per germline (reference sequence). The CDR3 sequence is 11 residues long.

This clonotype was counted a few times. The V and J genes are TRBV2 and TRBJ2-1; 10 bases are shared with TRBD1. Germline CDR1 is SNHLY and CDR2 is FYNNEI. This CDR3 has 14 residues. V lost 8 bases to trimming and J lost 2 bases; unmatched junction nucleotides: 3. In nucleotides, the CDR3 is TGTGCCAGCTCGACAGGGGGCGCCTACAATGAGCAGTTCTTC. This codes for CASSTGGAYNEQFF.

This clonotype was counted many times. The V and J genes are TRBV2 and TRBJ2-3; D ambiguous. The V end was cut by 2 bases, the J end by 8 bases, with 8 bases between. The germline V gene encodes CDR1 SNHLY and CDR2 FYNNEI. The CDR3 runs to 12 residues. DNA for the CDR3: TGTGCCAGCAGTGAAACGAAGGTTACGCAGTATTTT. Protein: CASSETKVTQYF.

This clonotype was detected ten times or more. V usage is TRBV2 and J usage is TRBJ2-7; 11 nucleotides agree with TRBD2. Germline lookup yields CDR1 SNHLY and CDR2 FYNNEI. There are 15 residues in the CDR3. J lost 9 bases, V lost 0 bases, and 7 bases had no gene match. The CDR3 here is CASSEARLAGGAQYF. The CDR3 coding sequence is TGTGCCAGCAGTGAAGCGCGCCTAGCGGGAGGAGCGCAGTACTTC.

For this clonotype: This may be a read error, as it is one base from a much larger clone. The V gene is TRBV6-5, the J gene TRBJ1-1; D is perhaps TRBD1 (5 bases). The germline V gene encodes CDR1 MNHEY and CDR2 SVGAGI. V lost 3 bases to trimming and J lost 2 bases, with 16 bases between them. There are 16 residues in the CDR3. The DNA for the CDR3 is TGTGCCAGCAGTTATGGCGGGTCAGGGATAAACACTGAAGCTTTCTTT. As protein: CASSYGGSGINTEAFF.

This clonotype has ten or more counts. V is TRBV20-1 and J is TRBJ1-1, with 9 positions matching TRBD1. The CDR3 has 14 amino acids. V shed 6 bases and J 3 bases; nucleotides not matched to a gene: 8. Germline V gene data show CDR1 as DFQATT and CDR2 as SNEGSKA (reference sequence). The CDR3 here is CSAPDRGLHTEAFF. The CDR3 DNA reads as TGCAGTGCCCCGGACAGGGGTCTTCACACTGAAGCTTTCTTT.

In the case of this clonotype: Being one base from a much bigger clone, this may be a read error. V is TRBV12-3 or TRBV12-4 and J is TRBJ2-7, with 7 bases fitting TRBD1. The CDR3 consists of 15 residues. V gave up 4 bases and J gave up 1 base; unmatched junction bases: 7. CDR3 amino acids: CASSSDGQVSYEQYF. The CDR3, as DNA: TGTGCCAGCAGTTCCGATGGACAGGTATCCTACGAGCAGTACTTC.

This clonotype was seen ten or more times. This chain links TRBV7-2 with TRBJ2-2; TRBD2 aligns across 8 bases. V was clipped by 4 bases and J by 6 bases; unmatched bases: 10. Germline V gene data show CDR1 as SGHTA and CDR2 as FQGNSA. The CDR3 sequence is 16 residues long. DNA for the CDR3: TGTGCCAGCAGCTCCAAGCGGGAGCTTGAGGCCGGGGAGCTGTTTTTT. Its translation is CASSSKRELEAGELFF.

This clonotype was counted at least ten times. This chain connects TRBV12-5 to TRBJ2-1; D may be TRBD1 or TRBD2 (5 bases each). The CDR3 extends over 14 amino acids. CDR1 is LGHNT and CDR2 is FRNRAP in the germline V gene. The V end lost 4 bases, the J end lost 8 bases, and 15 bases lay between the germline ends. For the CDR3, the DNA is TGTGCTAGTGGTTCCACAGGATCCGGGGATGAGCAGTTCTTC. Translated: CASGSTGSGDEQFF.

This clonotype was counted many times. V is TRBV20-1 and J is TRBJ2-1, with unresolved D. The CDR3 has 13 residues. Germline V gene data show CDR1 as DFQATT and CDR2 as SNEGSKA (reference sequence). The germline V and J ends were trimmed by 5 bases and 5 bases, with 13 bases remaining between them. For the CDR3, the DNA is TGCAGTGCTCTCCGGGTTTCCCACAATGAGCAGTTCTTC. It yields the protein CSALRVSHNEQFF.

The V call is TRBV5-1, the J call TRBJ2-1, with 8 bases identical to TRBD2. The CDR3 extends over 15 amino acids. J gave up 6 bases and V 4 bases, and 9 bases lay outside the gene matches. Looked up from germline, CDR1 is SGHRS and CDR2 is YFSETQ. CDR3 loop: CASSLEREIGNEQFF. The DNA for the CDR3 is TGCGCCAGCAGCCTCGAGCGGGAGATCGGCAATGAGCAGTTCTTC.

This chain joins TRBV20-1 and TRBJ2-7; D unclear. The CDR3 loop spans 14 amino acids. Germline V gene lookup returns CDR1 DFQATT and CDR2 SNEGSKA (reference sequence). The V gene lost 6 bases and the J gene lost 0 bases, with 15 bases spanning the gap. This CDR3 reads CSAKPNWSSYEQYF. The CDR3 nucleotides are TGCAGTGCCAAGCCTAACTGGAGCTCCTACGAGCAGTACTTC.

There are many counts of this clonotype. The genes are TRBV5-1 and TRBJ1-4; D gene unclear. The ends were cut back, 2 bases at V and 4 bases at J, with 12 bases in the middle. There are 15 residues in the CDR3. Per the germline V gene, CDR1 is SGHRS and CDR2 is YFSETQ. The CDR3 sequence: CASSLKGLLNEKLFF. In DNA form, the CDR3 reads TGCGCCAGCAGCTTAAAGGGTCTTCTTAATGAAAAACTGTTTTTT. Using reference TRBV5-1 and TRBJ1-4 for the parts outside the CDR3, the full variable domain is KAGVTQTPRYLIKTRGQQVTLSCSPISGHRSVSWYQQTPGQGLQFLFEYFSETQRNKGNFPGRFSGRQFSNSRSEMNVSTLELGDSALYLCASSLKGLLNEKLFFGSGTQLSVL.

The chain employs TRBV7-2 and TRBJ2-3, with D perhaps given as TRBD1 or TRBD2 (5 bases each). This CDR3 comprises 16 residues. Germline values: CDR1 SGHTA, CDR2 FQGNSA. The V gene lost 5 bases and the J gene lost 0 bases, with 15 bases spanning the gap. The CDR3 here is CASSPSGTLSTDTQYF. The CDR3 nucleotides are TGTGCCAGCAGCCCCTCCGGGACCCTAAGCACAGATACGCAGTATTTT.

The chain uses TRBV20-1 and TRBJ1-4, with TRBD1 identical over 8 bases. The CDR3 contains 14 residues. J was trimmed by 8 bases and V by 4 bases; bases with no gene match: 9. Germline values: CDR1 DFQATT, CDR2 SNEGSKA (reference sequence). The CDR3, as DNA: TGCAGTGCTAAACTCGGACAGGGAAAAGAAAAACTGTTTTTT. It yields the protein CSAKLGQGKEKLFF.

This clonotype was picked up many times. The rearrangement joins TRBV12-3 or TRBV12-4 to TRBJ1-5; D is unclear. The V and J ends lost 2 bases and 5 bases respectively, with 7 bases between them. The CDR3 totals 13 residues. CDR3 coding DNA: TGTGCCAGCAGTTTATTCGGGCATCAGCCCCAGCATTTT. Residues: CASSLFGHQPQHF.

In its sample, this clonotype was seen a few times. The chain couples TRBV4-2 to TRBJ1-2; 7 bases align to TRBD1. Per germline, CDR1 LGHNA and CDR2 YNFKEQ. The ends lost 1 base at V and 4 bases at J; junction bases unmatched: 6. The CDR3 totals 15 residues. CDR3 coding DNA: TGTGCCAGCAGCCAAGCGGGACAGCAGTCCTATGGCTACACCTTC. Its translation is CASSQAGQQSYGYTF.

The rearrangement uses TRBV29-1 and TRBJ1-2; TRBD1 matches at 7 bases. Per the germline V gene, CDR1 is SQVTM and CDR2 is ANQGSEA. With 5 bases clipped from V and 4 bases from J, the junction kept 13 bases outside the gene matches. The length of the CDR3 is 15 residues. CDR3 nucleotide sequence: TGCAGCGTTTTATCCCGGGACAGTCTTCCCTATGGCTACACCTTC. It specifies CSVLSRDSLPYGYTF.

The chain combines TRBV5-1 with TRBJ1-6, with 12 nucleotides matching TRBD1. V shed 4 bases, J shed 10 bases, and the junction held 6 bases outside the gene matches. The CDR3 is made up of 15 amino acids. The germline V gene encodes CDR1 SGHRS and CDR2 YFSETQ. DNA for the CDR3: TGCGCCAGCAGCGCCGGGACAGGGGGCGAATCACCCCTCCACTTT. As protein: CASSAGTGGESPLHF. Drawing the rest from reference TRBV5-1 and TRBJ1-6, the complete variable domain is KAGVTQTPRYLIKTRGQQVTLSCSPISGHRSVSWYQQTPGQGLQFLFEYFSETQRNKGNFPGRFSGRQFSNSRSEMNVSTLELGDSALYLCASSAGTGGESPLHFGNGTRLTVT.

This clonotype was picked up a small number of times. The V call is TRBV11-2, the J call TRBJ2-5; 15 bases match TRBD2. With 2 bases clipped from V and 5 bases from J, the junction kept 15 bases outside the gene matches. The CDR3 is made up of 20 amino acids. The germline V gene encodes CDR1 SGHAT and CDR2 FQNNGV. The CDR3 spells CASSLPRTSGGAGGGETQYF. CDR3 sequence (DNA): TGTGCCAGCAGCTTACCCCGGACTAGCGGGGGGGCGGGGGGTGGGGAGACCCAGTACTTC.